These T cell receptor beta chains were read from a single sample in a study of cytomegalovirus exposure and HLA in healthy donors. Libraries were prepared by immunoSEQ multiplex PCR; TCRdb keeps only in-frame clonotypes and omits some of them. The repertoire holds 170,000 or so clones, with about 80% as singletons. The sequenced sample was PBMCs. The receptors here all came from a boy between 10 and 17 years old in good health and CMV-seronegative. Each CDR3 is given with its conserved first and last residue. A D gene is named only where the DNA matches it firmly. Clone size appears in some rows only: once, few, many, or a class for an expanded clone.

D gene: .
J gene: TRBJ1-1
clone size: .
V gene: TRBV6-1
CDR3 length: 15
CDR3 DNA: TGTGCCAGCAGTGGAGGGCGAGGGATGGGCACTGAAGCTTTCTTT
CDR3 protein: CASSGGRGMGTEAFF

D gene: TRBD2
J gene: TRBJ2-5
clone size: .
V gene: TRBV15
CDR3 length: 21
CDR3 DNA: TGTGCCACCAGCAGAGATCGGGTCCTTCAGACTAGCGGGGGATTCCAAGAGACCCAGTACTTC
CDR3 protein: CATSRDRVLQTSGGFQETQYF

D gene: .
J gene: TRBJ1-2
clone size: .
V gene: TRBV15
CDR3 length: 14
CDR3 DNA: TGTGCCACCAGCAGGGGGAGAGAACGCTATGGCTACACCTTC
CDR3 protein: CATSRGRERYGYTF

D gene: .
J gene: TRBJ2-7
clone size: .
V gene: TRBV21-1
CDR3 length: 15
CDR3 DNA: TGTGCCAGCAGCACTGTAGCGGGGGATGCCTACGAGCAGTACTTC
CDR3 protein: CASSTVAGDAYEQYF

D gene: .
J gene: TRBJ1-1
clone size: .
V gene: TRBV5-1
CDR3 length: 14
CDR3 DNA: TGCGCCAGCAGCTTGGGGGCAACAAACACTGAAGCTTTCTTT
CDR3 protein: CASSLGATNTEAFF

D gene: TRBD1
J gene: TRBJ1-2
clone size: .
V gene: TRBV19
CDR3 length: 14
CDR3 DNA: TGTGCCAGTAGTATAGTAGGACAGGGAGGCGGCTACACCTTC
CDR3 protein: CASSIVGQGGGYTF

D gene: .
J gene: TRBJ1-1
clone size: few
V gene: TRBV6-5
CDR3 length: 15
CDR3 DNA: TGTGCCAGCGCGCCGGGGGGGGCTCGTGGCACTGAAGCTTTCTTT
CDR3 protein: CASAPGGARGTEAFF

D gene: TRBD1
J gene: TRBJ1-1
clone size: .
V gene: TRBV5-1
CDR3 length: 16
CDR3 DNA: TGCGCCAGCAGCTTGGTGGGGGACAGGAAGAACACTGAAGCTTTCTTT
CDR3 protein: CASSLVGDRKNTEAFF

D gene: .
J gene: TRBJ2-5
clone size: .
V gene: TRBV11-3
CDR3 length: 13
CDR3 DNA: TGTGCCAGCAGCTTAGTAGAGAAAGAGACCCAGTACTTC
CDR3 protein: CASSLVEKETQYF

D gene: .
J gene: TRBJ2-5
clone size: .
V gene: TRBV7-6
CDR3 length: 13
CDR3 DNA: TGTGCCAGCAGCCCCTCGGGGAGCGAGACCCAGTACTTC
CDR3 protein: CASSPSGSETQYF

D gene: TRBD2
J gene: TRBJ2-7
clone size: .
V gene: TRBV27
CDR3 length: 14
CDR3 DNA: TGTGCCAGCGCCCTAGCGGGGGGGCTCTACGAGCAGTACTTC
CDR3 protein: CASALAGGLYEQYF

D gene: .
J gene: TRBJ1-1
clone size: once
V gene: TRBV6-1
CDR3 length: 15
CDR3 DNA: TGTGCCAGCAGCGATCCCGTCGGTGCCGGTCCTGAAGCTTTCTTT
CDR3 protein: CASSDPVGAGPEAFF

D gene: .
J gene: TRBJ1-1
clone size: .
V gene: TRBV20-1
CDR3 length: 11
CDR3 DNA: TGCAGTGCTAGAGCTCAGGGTGAAGCTTTCTTT
CDR3 protein: CSARAQGEAFF

D gene: TRBD2
J gene: TRBJ2-1
clone size: .
V gene: TRBV19
CDR3 length: 15
CDR3 DNA: TGTGCCAGTAGCGCCGGGGGGGAAACCTACAATGAGCAGTTCTTC
CDR3 protein: CASSAGGETYNEQFF

D gene: .
J gene: TRBJ1-1
clone size: .
V gene: TRBV6-6
CDR3 length: 14
CDR3 DNA: TGTGCCAGCAGGGATTCAGGGAAAAACACTGAAGCTTTCTTT
CDR3 protein: CASRDSGKNTEAFF

D gene: TRBD1
J gene: TRBJ1-6
clone size: .
V gene: TRBV18
CDR3 length: 16
CDR3 DNA: TGTGCCAGCTCACCCTCACAGGGGAAGGATAATTCACCCCTCCACTTT
CDR3 protein: CASSPSQGKDNSPLHF

D gene: TRBD2
J gene: TRBJ2-7
clone size: .
V gene: TRBV10-3
CDR3 length: 13
CDR3 DNA: TGTGCCATTAGGACTAGCGACTCCTACGAGCAGTACTTC
CDR3 protein: CAIRTSDSYEQYF

D gene: .
J gene: TRBJ1-2
clone size: .
V gene: TRBV13
CDR3 length: 15
CDR3 DNA: TGTGCCAGCAGCTTAGGGACAGGAGTTAACTATGGCTACACCTTC
CDR3 protein: CASSLGTGVNYGYTF

D gene: TRBD1
J gene: TRBJ1-2
clone size: once
V gene: TRBV7-2
CDR3 length: 15
CDR3 DNA: TGTGCCAGCAGCACGACAGGGGGCGCGAGCTATGGCTACACCTTC
CDR3 protein: CASSTTGGASYGYTF

D gene: TRBD2
J gene: TRBJ2-1
clone size: once
V gene: TRBV11-3
CDR3 length: 16
CDR3 DNA: TGTGCCAGCAGCTTGGAAACTAGCGGGTCCCTTTATAAGCAGTTCTTC
CDR3 protein: CASSLETSGSLYKQFF

D gene: .
J gene: TRBJ2-6
clone size: .
V gene: TRBV5-5
CDR3 length: 18
CDR3 DNA: TGTGCCAGCAGTCTGACTAAGGTTAGCTCTGTAGGGGCCAACGTCCTGACTTTC
CDR3 protein: CASSLTKVSSVGANVLTF

D gene: .
J gene: TRBJ1-1
clone size: few
V gene: TRBV9
CDR3 length: 14
CDR3 DNA: TGTGCCAGCAGCCCCTTTCCGGGGGAGACTGAAGCTTTCTTT
CDR3 protein: CASSPFPGETEAFF

D gene: TRBD1
J gene: TRBJ1-2
clone size: .
V gene: TRBV6-1
CDR3 length: 12
CDR3 DNA: TGTGCCAGCAGTTATGGGGACAGGGCCTACACCTTC
CDR3 protein: CASSYGDRAYTF

D gene: .
J gene: TRBJ1-1
clone size: .
V gene: TRBV28
CDR3 length: 14
CDR3 DNA: TGTGCCAGCAGTTTACCGTGGGGGGGCACTGAAGCTTTCTTT
CDR3 protein: CASSLPWGGTEAFF

D gene: .
J gene: TRBJ1-1
clone size: .
V gene: TRBV5-1
CDR3 length: 14
CDR3 DNA: TGCGCCAGCAGCAGAACGACAGCGAACACTGAAGCTTTCTTT
CDR3 protein: CASSRTTANTEAFF

D gene: TRBD1
J gene: TRBJ1-1
clone size: .
V gene: TRBV14
CDR3 length: 13
CDR3 DNA: TGTGCCAGCAGTCTTACAGGGGAAACTGAAGCTTTCTTT
CDR3 protein: CASSLTGETEAFF

D gene: .
J gene: TRBJ2-7
clone size: .
V gene: TRBV13
CDR3 length: 15
CDR3 DNA: TGTGCCAGCAGCTTCGGACATCCTTTCTCCTACGAGCAGTACTTC
CDR3 protein: CASSFGHPFSYEQYF

D gene: .
J gene: TRBJ1-2
clone size: .
V gene: TRBV6-5
CDR3 length: 16
CDR3 DNA: TGTGCCAGCAGTTATTTTTCACAGGGCCCCTACTATGGCTACACCTTC
CDR3 protein: CASSYFSQGPYYGYTF

D gene: TRBD1
J gene: TRBJ2-1
clone size: .
V gene: TRBV7-9
CDR3 length: 15
CDR3 DNA: TGTGCCAGCAGCACCGACAGGGCGGCCTACAATGAGCAGTTCTTC
CDR3 protein: CASSTDRAAYNEQFF

D gene: .
J gene: TRBJ2-7
clone size: .
V gene: TRBV13
CDR3 length: 14
CDR3 DNA: TGTGCCAGCAGCTTATCACAGGGTGTCTACGAGCAGTACTTC
CDR3 protein: CASSLSQGVYEQYF

D gene: .
J gene: TRBJ1-1
clone size: .
V gene: TRBV2
CDR3 length: 14
CDR3 DNA: TGTGCCAGCAGTGACCTGTTTGGAGACCCCGGGTCTTTCTTT
CDR3 protein: CASSDLFGDPGSFF

D gene: TRBD1
J gene: TRBJ2-7
clone size: .
V gene: TRBV28
CDR3 length: 15
CDR3 DNA: TGTGCCAGCAACTCTTGGACAGGAAAAGCCTACGAGCAGTACTTC
CDR3 protein: CASNSWTGKAYEQYF

D gene: .
J gene: TRBJ1-4
clone size: .
V gene: TRBV4-1
CDR3 length: 15
CDR3 DNA: TGCGCCAGCAGCCAACTTGACAGGATTGGCGAAAAACTGTTTTTT
CDR3 protein: CASSQLDRIGEKLFF

D gene: .
J gene: TRBJ2-5
clone size: once
V gene: TRBV9
CDR3 length: 14
CDR3 DNA: TGTGCCAGCAGCGTCGGACACAAACGGGAGACCCAGTACTTC
CDR3 protein: CASSVGHKRETQYF

D gene: TRBD1
J gene: TRBJ1-2
clone size: .
V gene: TRBV6-5
CDR3 length: 14
CDR3 DNA: TGTGCCAGCGGATGGAGACAGGGGGCTAAAGGCTACACCTTC
CDR3 protein: CASGWRQGAKGYTF

D gene: .
J gene: TRBJ1-2
clone size: .
V gene: TRBV2
CDR3 length: 14
CDR3 DNA: TGTGCCAGCAGTGAAAACAGGATCGTCTATGGCTACACCTTC
CDR3 protein: CASSENRIVYGYTF

D gene: .
J gene: TRBJ2-5
clone size: .
V gene: TRBV9
CDR3 length: 15
CDR3 DNA: TGTGCCAGCAGCGTACAGTACGCAGGGGGGGAGACCCAGTACTTC
CDR3 protein: CASSVQYAGGETQYF

D gene: TRBD2
J gene: TRBJ2-3
clone size: .
V gene: TRBV5-8
CDR3 length: 16
CDR3 DNA: TGTGCCAGCAGCTCACTAGCGGGGGGCCGAACAGATACGCAGTATTTT
CDR3 protein: CASSSLAGGRTDTQYF

D gene: .
J gene: TRBJ2-2
clone size: .
V gene: TRBV6-6
CDR3 length: 16
CDR3 DNA: TGTGCCAGCAGTTCCGGGACACGGACCGAACCCGGGGAGCTGTTTTTT
CDR3 protein: CASSSGTRTEPGELFF

D gene: .
J gene: TRBJ1-1
clone size: .
V gene: TRBV6-5
CDR3 length: 13
CDR3 DNA: TGTGCCAGCAGGGCAGGGGCTAACACTGAAGCTTTCTTT
CDR3 protein: CASRAGANTEAFF

D gene: TRBD2
J gene: TRBJ2-2
clone size: .
V gene: TRBV5-4
CDR3 length: 15
CDR3 DNA: TGTGCCAGCAGCGGGAAGGCTCGGGGGGGCGGGGAGCTGTTTTTT
CDR3 protein: CASSGKARGGGELFF

D gene: TRBD1
J gene: TRBJ1-5
clone size: .
V gene: TRBV2
CDR3 length: 12
CDR3 DNA: TGTGCCAGCAGGTACAGGGGCCAGCCCCAGCATTTT
CDR3 protein: CASRYRGQPQHF

D gene: TRBD1
J gene: TRBJ2-7
clone size: .
V gene: TRBV11-3
CDR3 length: 15
CDR3 DNA: TGTGCCAGCAGCTCGGACAGGGGATCCTCCTACGAGCAGTACTTC
CDR3 protein: CASSSDRGSSYEQYF

D gene: .
J gene: TRBJ2-1
clone size: .
V gene: TRBV9
CDR3 length: 16
CDR3 DNA: TGTGCCAGCAGCGTAGAGTGGAGCAGCTCCTACAATGAGCAGTTCTTC
CDR3 protein: CASSVEWSSSYNEQFF

D gene: TRBD1
J gene: TRBJ2-5
clone size: few
V gene: TRBV19
CDR3 length: 14
CDR3 DNA: TGTGCCAGTAGTGCCGGGACAGGGAGAGAGACCCAGTACTTC
CDR3 protein: CASSAGTGRETQYF

D gene: .
J gene: TRBJ2-7
clone size: .
V gene: TRBV15
CDR3 length: 16
CDR3 DNA: TGTGCCACCAGCAGAGGTGGGGACCCCGGGGGACGCGAGCAGTACTTC
CDR3 protein: CATSRGGDPGGREQYF

D gene: TRBD1
J gene: TRBJ2-7
clone size: .
V gene: TRBV6-5
CDR3 length: 13
CDR3 DNA: TGTGCCAGCAGTTATGACAGGGGCTACGAGCAGTACTTC
CDR3 protein: CASSYDRGYEQYF

D gene: TRBD1
J gene: TRBJ2-7
clone size: .
V gene: TRBV19
CDR3 length: 15
CDR3 DNA: TGTGCCAGTAGTATACCGGGACAGGGGACCTACGAGCAGTACTTC
CDR3 protein: CASSIPGQGTYEQYF

D gene: TRBD2
J gene: TRBJ2-5
clone size: .
V gene: TRBV9
CDR3 length: 15
CDR3 DNA: TGTGCCAGCAGTCGGGGGGGGGCACCTCAAGAGACCCAGTACTTC
CDR3 protein: CASSRGGAPQETQYF

D gene: TRBD1
J gene: TRBJ2-2
clone size: .
V gene: TRBV5-4
CDR3 length: 16
CDR3 DNA: TGTGCCAGCAGCACACGCGGACAGGCGGCCACCGGGGAGCTGTTTTTT
CDR3 protein: CASSTRGQAATGELFF

D gene: TRBD2
J gene: TRBJ2-5
clone size: .
V gene: TRBV19
CDR3 length: 16
CDR3 DNA: TGTGCCAGTAGTACCCTCGGACTAGCGGACCAAGAGACCCAGTACTTC
CDR3 protein: CASSTLGLADQETQYF

D gene: .
J gene: TRBJ2-1
clone size: .
V gene: TRBV25-1
CDR3 length: 12
CDR3 DNA: TGTGCCAGCGGAGAACGCTACAATGAGCAGTTCTTC
CDR3 protein: CASGERYNEQFF

D gene: .
J gene: TRBJ2-7
clone size: .
V gene: TRBV13
CDR3 length: 13
CDR3 DNA: TGTGCCAGCAGCTACACCGGGTCCTACGAGCAGTACTTC
CDR3 protein: CASSYTGSYEQYF

D gene: TRBD1
J gene: TRBJ1-2
clone size: .
V gene: TRBV30
CDR3 length: 16
CDR3 DNA: TGTGCCTGGAGATCTCCCTCGGGACAGTACAACTATGGCTACACCTTC
CDR3 protein: CAWRSPSGQYNYGYTF

D gene: TRBD1
J gene: TRBJ1-1
clone size: .
V gene: TRBV30
CDR3 length: 14
CDR3 DNA: TGTGCCTGGAGAGGGGACAGGGAGGACACTGAAGCTTTCTTT
CDR3 protein: CAWRGDREDTEAFF

D gene: TRBD2
J gene: TRBJ2-1
clone size: .
V gene: TRBV2
CDR3 length: 15
CDR3 DNA: TGTGCCAGCAAACCCGGACTAGCGGGCCTGGCTGAGCAGTTCTTC
CDR3 protein: CASKPGLAGLAEQFF

D gene: TRBD1
J gene: TRBJ2-1
clone size: .
V gene: TRBV5-1
CDR3 length: 15
CDR3 DNA: TGCGCCAGCACCCCGACAGGGGGTTTCTACAATGAGCAGTTCTTC
CDR3 protein: CASTPTGGFYNEQFF

D gene: TRBD1
J gene: TRBJ2-7
clone size: .
V gene: TRBV5-4
CDR3 length: 14
CDR3 DNA: TGTGCCAGCAGCTCCAGGACAGGGGGCTACGAGCAGTACTTC
CDR3 protein: CASSSRTGGYEQYF

D gene: TRBD1
J gene: TRBJ1-6
clone size: once
V gene: TRBV2
CDR3 length: 14
CDR3 DNA: TGTGGCGGGGTCCGGGACAGGGGTAATTCACCCCTCCACTTT
CDR3 protein: CGGVRDRGNSPLHF